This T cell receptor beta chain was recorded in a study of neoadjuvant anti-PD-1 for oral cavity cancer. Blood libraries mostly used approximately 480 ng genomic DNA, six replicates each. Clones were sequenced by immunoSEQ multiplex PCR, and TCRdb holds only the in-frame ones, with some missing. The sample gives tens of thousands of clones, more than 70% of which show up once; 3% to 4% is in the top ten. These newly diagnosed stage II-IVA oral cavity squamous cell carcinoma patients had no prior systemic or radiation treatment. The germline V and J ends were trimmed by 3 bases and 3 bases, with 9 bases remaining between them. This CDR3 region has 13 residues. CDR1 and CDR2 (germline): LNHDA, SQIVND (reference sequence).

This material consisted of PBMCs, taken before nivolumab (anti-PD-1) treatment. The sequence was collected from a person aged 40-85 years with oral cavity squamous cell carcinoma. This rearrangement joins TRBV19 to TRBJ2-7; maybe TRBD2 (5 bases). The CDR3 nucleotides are TGTGCCAGTAGTATTGGCGAGGGCTACGAGCAGTACTTC. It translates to CASSIGEGYEQYF.